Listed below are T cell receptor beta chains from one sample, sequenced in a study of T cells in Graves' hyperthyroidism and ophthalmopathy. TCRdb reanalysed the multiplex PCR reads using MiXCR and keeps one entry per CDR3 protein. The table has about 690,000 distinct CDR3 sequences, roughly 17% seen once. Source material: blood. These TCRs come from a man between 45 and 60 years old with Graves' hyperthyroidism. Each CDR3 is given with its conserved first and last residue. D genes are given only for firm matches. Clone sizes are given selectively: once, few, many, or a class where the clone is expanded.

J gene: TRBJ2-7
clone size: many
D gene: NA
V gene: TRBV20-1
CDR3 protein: CSASLQGVSYEQYF
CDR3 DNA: TGCAGTGCTAGTTTACAGGGTGTCTCCTACGAGCAGTACTTC

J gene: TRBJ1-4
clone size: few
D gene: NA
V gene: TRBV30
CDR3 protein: CAWSDQGLREKLFF
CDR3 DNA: TGTGCCTGGAGTGACCAGGGACTACGTGAAAAACTGTTTTTT

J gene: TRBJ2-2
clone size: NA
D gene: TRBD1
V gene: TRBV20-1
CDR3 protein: CSARERGLWTGELFF
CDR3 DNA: TGCAGTGCTAGAGAAAGGGGGCTGTGGACCGGGGAGCTGTTTTTT

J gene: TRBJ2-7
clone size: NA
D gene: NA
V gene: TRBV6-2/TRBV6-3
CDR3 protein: CASSPTDAAYEQYF
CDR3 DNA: TGTGCCAGCAGCCCGACGGACGCAGCCTACGAGCAGTACTTC

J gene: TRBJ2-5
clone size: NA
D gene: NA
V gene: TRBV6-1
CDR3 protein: CASRRAGTKETQYF
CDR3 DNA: TGTGCCAGCAGGCGAGCCGGGACAAAGGAGACCCAGTACTTC

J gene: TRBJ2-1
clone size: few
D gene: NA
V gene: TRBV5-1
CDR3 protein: CASSLAGGGPYNEQFF
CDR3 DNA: TGCGCCAGCAGCTTGGCAGGGGGAGGCCCCTACAATGAGCAGTTCTTC

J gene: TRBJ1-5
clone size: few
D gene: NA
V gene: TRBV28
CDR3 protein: CASNNPKNSNQPQHF
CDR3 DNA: TGTGCCAGCAATAACCCAAAAAATAGCAATCAGCCCCAGCATTTT

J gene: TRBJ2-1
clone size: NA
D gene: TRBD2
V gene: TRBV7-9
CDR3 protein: CASSFQGLAGDEQFF
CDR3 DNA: TGTGCCAGCAGCTTTCAGGGGCTAGCGGGAGATGAGCAGTTCTTC

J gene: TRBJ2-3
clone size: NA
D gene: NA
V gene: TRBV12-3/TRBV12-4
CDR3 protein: CASSFESGAPTDTQYF
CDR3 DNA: TGTGCCAGCAGTTTCGAGTCGGGGGCCCCCACAGATACGCAGTATTTT

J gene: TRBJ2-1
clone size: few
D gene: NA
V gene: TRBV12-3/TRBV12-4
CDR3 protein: CASSIGTLDVLFF
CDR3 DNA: TGTGCCAGCAGCATAGGGACCTTAGATGTCCTGTTCTTC

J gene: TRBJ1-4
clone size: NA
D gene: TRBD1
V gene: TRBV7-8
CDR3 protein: CASSPGQANEKLFF
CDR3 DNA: TGTGCCAGCAGCCCGGGACAGGCTAATGAAAAACTGTTTTTT

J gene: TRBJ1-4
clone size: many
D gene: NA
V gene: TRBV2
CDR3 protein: CASTPRSGLGNEKLFF
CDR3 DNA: TGTGCCAGCACACCGAGATCCGGCCTAGGGAATGAAAAACTGTTTTTT

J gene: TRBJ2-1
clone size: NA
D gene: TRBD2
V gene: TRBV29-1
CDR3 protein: CSVAGGPSEQFF
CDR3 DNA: TGCAGCGTTGCGGGAGGGCCAAGTGAGCAGTTCTTC

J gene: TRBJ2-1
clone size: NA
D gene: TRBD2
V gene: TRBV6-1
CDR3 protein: CASSERAGAGYNEQFF
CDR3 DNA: TGTGCCAGCAGTGAACGAGCGGGAGCGGGCTACAATGAGCAGTTCTTC

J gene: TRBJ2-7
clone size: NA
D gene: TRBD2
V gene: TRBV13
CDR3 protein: CASSSIPRTSGSPYEQYF
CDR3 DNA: TGTGCCAGCAGTTCCATCCCCAGGACTAGCGGGAGTCCCTACGAGCAGTACTTC

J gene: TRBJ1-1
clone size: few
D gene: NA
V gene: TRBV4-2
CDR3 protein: CASSQMTGPTVEAFF
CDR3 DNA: TGTGCCAGCAGCCAGATGACAGGACCGACTGTTGAAGCTTTCTTT

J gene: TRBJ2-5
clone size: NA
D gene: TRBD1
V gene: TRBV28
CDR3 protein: CASSSSGQGKETQYF
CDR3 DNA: TGTGCCAGCAGTTCCTCAGGACAGGGGAAAGAGACCCAGTACTTC

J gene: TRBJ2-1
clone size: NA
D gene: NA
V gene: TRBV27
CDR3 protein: CAGSNNNEQFF
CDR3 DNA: TGTGCCGGCAGTAATAATAATGAGCAGTTCTTC